The T cell receptor (beta chain) under discussion was sequenced for a study of blood T cell repertoires in COVID-19. At the level of the study: Some COVID-19 samples were acute and others convalescent; all came from the United States, Italy and Spain. Sources were T cells, B-cell-depleted T cells, or PBMCs; the material itself was cDNA or gDNA.

Authors' data handling: Researchers report that nucleated cell counts were estimated from reference gene primer amplification. Sequenced by immunoSEQ multiplex PCR; TCRdb stores in-frame clones only, minus some. V and J calls plus clone size are reproduced from that table; the DNA served to infer D and trimming. The table records a few hundred thousand clones, roughly 84% of them present only once. Per the germline V gene, CDR1 is KGHDR and CDR2 is SFDVKD. The CDR3 runs 15 residues. V shed 3 bases and J shed 4 bases, with 14 bases lying between them. The sequenced sample consisted of peripheral blood. V is TRBV24-1 and J is TRBJ1-2, with D unclear. The receptor was derived from a human donor in a cohort sampled during active COVID-19. CDR3 region: CATSDPTHSPYGYTF. DNA for the CDR3: TGTGCCACCAGTGATCCGACACACTCCCCCTATGGCTACACCTTC.